The subject of this entry is one T cell receptor (beta chain). Its antigen is still unknown. The sample holds no much larger clone one base away, and base qualities are not on file. The data stem from a study of graft-versus-host responses after intestinal transplantation (dated by TCRdb to the early 2020s). Some background on the complete study: Recipients received multivisceral, liver-intestinal, or isolated intestinal transplants. Anti-thymocyte globulin induction was given to all recipients, followed by maintenance tacrolimus and steroids for approximately three years. Graft-versus-host and host-versus-graft alloreactive T cell clones were tracked in the graft, circulation and bone marrow after intestinal transplantation using bulk TCR-beta CDR3 sequencing. To identify alloreactive clones, pre-transplant mixed lymphocyte reaction products were sequenced and compared with unstimulated pre-transplant donor and recipient T cells. The cohort enrolled 20 to 25 intestinal transplant recipients, one of whom was a retransplant, and a few patients without pretransplant specimens were excluded. Donor T cell macrochimerism was defined as a peak of at least 4% donor T cells among recipient peripheral blood mononuclear cells. Instead of going to the commercial service, samples from a few later patients were sequenced in-house on an Illumina MiSeq and processed with MiXCR.

Overall study outcomes, separate from this receptor: Patients with donor T cell macrochimerism had high GvH to HvG T cell clonal ratios in their allografts. The relatively low number and heterogeneity of intestinal transplant patients limited the conclusions. GvH clones turned up in recipient bone marrow, with some appearing earlier in ileal mucosa or blood, a pattern consistent with an intestinal mucosal origin. Peak levels of circulating GvH clones were associated with declines in HvG clones early after transplant.

The meaning of the sample's time point label: cells obtained before transplantation from donor or recipient. CD3+CD4+ and CD3+CD8+ populations were FACS-sorted from unstimulated pre-transplant donor and recipient cells taken from spleen or lymph nodes. From V the trimming removes 6 bases and from J it removes 6 bases, while the gene matches leave 6 bases of the junction unaccounted for. From the cysteine through the phenylalanine, the CDR3 covers 15 amino acids. Here the CDR3 DNA is all that survives: 45 bases in frame from base 1. The germline V gene sets CDR1 to MGHDK and CDR2 to SYGVNS. Library creation used the immunoSEQ multiplex PCR assay. For most patients, genomic DNA was isolated with the Qiagen DNeasy Blood and Tissue Kit and sent frozen to Adaptive Biotechnologies for TCR sequencing. High-throughput TCR-beta CDR3 sequencing of genomic DNA from most patients was performed by Adaptive Biotechnologies. The study's own analysis went as follows. TCR sequencing data were retrieved from Adaptive's ImmunoSEQ software for 15 to 20 patients, whereas a few other patients were processed with MiXCR and VDJtools. CD4 versus CD8 sorting errors were corrected by removing sequences found in both subsets at a frequency ratio below 5:1. Because the origin of CDR3 nucleotide sequences shared between donor and recipient could not be assigned, those sequences were removed. At least 2-fold expansion over unstimulated cells and a minimum CFSE-low frequency of 0.002% (template counts) or 0.001% (read counts) were required for clones to be classified as alloreactive. A clone was considered mappable if detected in the sequenced pre-transplant spleen, lymph node, or MLR CFSE-low populations of the donor or recipient. The cumulative frequency of alloreactive clones was calculated as a percentage of all sequences, weighted by copy number. What TCRdb holds here is the immuneACCESS table cut down to in-frame rearrangements. Part of the clones is not present; checked against another copy, under half of the missing clones reflect an unresolved V gene, and the others are unexplained. Clone size and V and J calls were adopted from that table, with D and trimming inferred from the DNA. A total of 96,000 or so clones appear in this sample, 80% to 95% of them only once. The biggest ten clones account for approximately 0.18% of the sample.

The TCR sequence derives from a human donor who received an intestinal transplant. The sample in question was unstimulated CD4+ T cells sorted from spleen or lymph node cells, obtained before intestinal transplant. The chain is assembled from TRBV25-1 and TRBJ1-6; TRBD1 aligns with 9 central bases. This receptor has the CDR3 CASRETGGLNSPLHF. The DNA reads as follows: TGTGCCAGCAGAGAGACAGGGGGTCTTAATTCACCCCTCCACTTT.